The 20 T cell receptor beta chains below all came from one sample that was sequenced in a study of OX40 agonist ivuxolimab in advanced cancers. Library prep was done by the immunoSEQ multiplex PCR assay. The source is immuneACCESS, and TCRdb retained only in-frame sequences with V and J called. Part of the clones is not carried over; for the studies checked, unresolved V genes explain less than half of this, and the remainder is unexplained. The sample table holds 37,000 or so clones, of which roughly 84% were seen once. Roughly 20% of the sample goes to the ten largest clones. Sequencing was performed on CD4+ or CD8+ T cells sorted from blood, taken in a trial of the OX40 agonist ivuxolimab. The receptors stem from an adult with an advanced solid tumor such as melanoma, head and neck, liver or kidney cancer.

The CDR3 sequence: CAIRWNPSSGANVLTF. In DNA form, the CDR3 reads TGTGCCATCAGGTGGAACCCAAGCTCTGGGGCCAACGTCCTGACTTTC. The chain couples TRBV10-3 to TRBJ2-6, with D hard to call. Trimming pared 6 bases from V and 0 bases from J, leaving 12 bases between. Germline loops: CDR1 ENHRY, CDR2 SYGVKD. This CDR3 contains 16 residues.

The chain couples TRBV27 to TRBJ1-1; 7 positions agree with TRBD1. The CDR3 runs 14 residues. V was pared by 4 bases and J by 3 bases, with 5 bases of the junction left unmatched. Germline loops: CDR1 MNHEY, CDR2 SMNVEV (reference sequence). CDR3 sequence: CASSSFDRDTEAFF. CDR3 nucleotides: TGTGCCAGCAGTTCCTTCGACAGGGACACTGAAGCTTTCTTT.

The chain has TRBV29-1 and TRBJ2-7, with D maybe TRBD1 (6 bases). The CDR3 is 12 residues long. V lost 7 bases and J lost 2, with 12 bases in between. Per germline, CDR1 SQVTM and CDR2 ANQGSEA. As DNA, the CDR3 is TGCAGCGCCTGGACAGAACCCTACGAGCAGTACTTC. It codes for CSAWTEPYEQYF.

Judged by abundance, this clone is medium-sized. The genes are TRBV11-3 and TRBJ2-5; TRBD1 matches at 7 bases. V gave up 5 bases and J gave up 1 base; unmatched junction bases: 7. Germline CDR1 SGHNT, CDR2 YENEEA. The CDR3 is 15 amino acids. CDR3 sequence: CASSTRQGGQETQYF. CDR3 bases: TGTGCCAGCAGCACTCGACAGGGCGGCCAAGAGACCCAGTACTTC. Drawing the rest from reference TRBV11-3 and TRBJ2-5, the complete variable domain is EAGVVQSPRYKIIEKKQPVAFWCNPISGHNTLYWYLQNLGQGPELLIRYENEEAVDDSQLPKDRFSAERLKGVDSTLKIQPAELGDSAVYLCASSTRQGGQETQYFGPGTRLLVL.

The chain employs TRBV27 and TRBJ2-1, with TRBD2 matching 15 bases. Losses at the gene ends were 5 bases for V and 0 bases for J; bases not matched to a gene: 14. The CDR3 runs to 21 residues. Germline assignment: CDR1 MNHEY and CDR2 SMNVEV (reference sequence). The CDR3 DNA sequence: TGTGCCAGCAGTACAACGCCGGGACTAGCGGGGGGACTGAGCTCCTACAATGAGCAGTTCTTC. It is translated as CASSTTPGLAGGLSSYNEQFF.

This clone was detected once. The J gene is TRBJ1-2, the V gene TRBV11-2, with D tentatively TRBD1 (5 bases). Germline values: CDR1 SGHAT, CDR2 FQNNGV. The CDR3 has 13 amino acids. V lost 3 bases, J lost 3 bases, and 8 bases lay in between. The CDR3 reads CASSLGDYYGYTF. In nucleotides, the CDR3 is TGTGCCAGCAGCTTGGGGGACTACTATGGCTACACCTTC.

This clone was counted once. The CDR3 sequence is CASSGGQETQYF. CDR3 bases: TGTGCCAGCAGTGGAGGACAAGAGACCCAGTACTTC. The genes are TRBV9 and TRBJ2-5; the D gene is possibly TRBD2 (5 bases). CDR1 and CDR2 (germline): SGDLS, YYNGEE. The CDR3 sequence is 12 residues long. The V gene lost 5 bases and the J gene lost 2 bases, with 7 bases spanning the gap.

This rearrangement joins TRBV7-6 to TRBJ1-1; TRBD1 is a possible D gene (5 bases). V was trimmed by 5 bases and J by 1 base, leaving 8 bases between them. The germline gives CDR1 SGHVS, CDR2 FNYEAQ. CDR3 length: 13 residues. The CDR3 DNA follows: TGTGCCAGCAGCAAGACAGAGAACACTGAAGCTTTCTTT. Translation gives CASSKTENTEAFF.

The chain couples TRBV6-1 to TRBJ2-5; 8 bases are shared with TRBD1. V was pared by 4 bases and J by 5 bases, with 15 bases of the junction left unmatched. The germline V gene has CDR1 MNHNS and CDR2 SASEGT. The CDR3 sequence is 17 residues long. This CDR3 reads CASSVPGQVLPRETQYF. Written as DNA, the CDR3 is TGTGCCAGCAGTGTACCGGGACAGGTTCTCCCAAGGGAGACCCAGTACTTC.

The CDR3 DNA follows: TGTGCCAGCAGCTTGGACGGGGCAGGGGAGAACTATGGCTACACCTTC. Translating it yields CASSLDGAGENYGYTF. The rearrangement uses TRBV4-2 and TRBJ1-2; D possibly corresponds to TRBD1 (6 bases). The CDR3 contains 16 residues. Germline V lookup: CDR1 LGHNA, CDR2 YNFKEQ. The ends were cut back, 5 bases at V and 2 bases at J, with 18 bases in the middle.

The CDR3: CASSFRGDRDEAFF. The CDR3 region has the DNA TGTGCCAGCAGCTTTAGAGGGGATCGGGATGAAGCTTTCTTT. The chain is built from TRBV11-3 and TRBJ1-1, with a possible D match to TRBD1 (5 bases). The germline gives CDR1 SGHNT, CDR2 YENEEA. This CDR3 has 14 residues. V lost 3 bases and J lost 7, with 15 bases in between.

The chain uses TRBV14 and TRBJ2-3; D is tentatively TRBD1 or TRBD2 (5 bases each). There are 17 residues in the CDR3. V lost 3 bases, J lost 9 bases, and 25 bases lay in between. CDR1 and CDR2 from the germline V gene are SGHDN and FVKESK. The CDR3 loop reads CASSHLDGTFRSGTQYF. The DNA of the CDR3 is TGTGCCAGCAGCCATCTCGATGGGACCTTTAGGAGTGGGACGCAGTATTTT.

The rearrangement links TRBV19 to TRBJ1-1; D is ambiguous. V was clipped by 10 bases and J by 1 base, with 13 bases between them. Germline V gene lookup returns CDR1 LNHDA and CDR2 SQIVND (reference sequence). This CDR3 comprises 13 residues. CDR3 loop: CATRLGGNTEAFF. CDR3 coding DNA: TGTGCCACTCGACTGGGAGGGAACACTGAAGCTTTCTTT.

The chain combines TRBV7-9 with TRBJ1-4; D gene uncertain. This CDR3 contains 15 residues. V was cut by 1 base and J by 2 bases, with 8 bases left in between. Germline CDR1 is SEHNR and CDR2 is FQNEAQ (reference sequence). The CDR3 spells CASSLGTDTNEKLFF. Here the CDR3 DNA reads TGTGCCAGCAGCTTAGGGACTGATACTAATGAAAAACTGTTTTTT.

V usage is TRBV7-2 and J usage is TRBJ2-3; 9 bases are a match to TRBD1. This CDR3 is built from 17 residues. V trimming: 4 bases; J trimming: 9 bases; junction bases outside the gene matches: 17. CDR1 is SGHTA, CDR2 FQGNSA, per germline. As DNA, the CDR3 is TGTGCCAGCAGCTCCCCGTTCTTACAGGGGGCAGGTGACACGCAGTATTTT. As protein: CASSSPFLQGAGDTQYF.

This rearrangement joins TRBV4-1 to TRBJ2-7, with unresolved D. Germline V gene lookup returns CDR1 MGHRA and CDR2 YSYEKL. The CDR3 consists of 14 residues. Trimming shortened V by 3 bases and J by 1 base, and 10 bases separated the two germline ends. The CDR3 nucleotides read TGCGCCAGCAGCCACCAGGCTTCGTCCTACGAGCAGTACTTC. The encoded protein is CASSHQASSYEQYF.

The chain joins TRBV19 to TRBJ1-5; no definite D call. The V gene lost 3 bases and the J gene lost 2 bases, with 11 bases spanning the gap. Germline V lookup: CDR1 LNHDA, CDR2 SQIVND (reference sequence). The CDR3 sequence is 15 residues long. The CDR3 bases are TGTGCCAGTAGTATTGCCGCGGGAGGCAATCAGCCCCAGCATTTT. It is translated as CASSIAAGGNQPQHF.

This chain connects TRBV5-6 to TRBJ1-4; D is unresolved. Germline CDR1 SGHDT, CDR2 YYEEEE. With 0 bases removed from V and 8 bases from J, the gap between germline ends came to 5 bases. This CDR3 has 12 amino acids. CDR3 region: CASSLGGEKLFF. The CDR3 DNA is TGTGCCAGCAGCTTGGGAGGGGAAAAACTGTTTTTT. Together with reference TRBV5-6 and TRBJ1-4, the CDR3 gives the full variable domain: DAGVTQSPTHLIKTRGQQVTLRCSPKSGHDTVSWYQQALGQGPQFIFQYYEEEERQRGNFPDRFSGHQFPNYSSELNVNALLLGDSALYLCASSLGGEKLFFGSGTQLSVL.

The chain couples TRBV13 to TRBJ1-6; no clear D gene. The V end was cut by 0 bases, the J end by 9 bases, with 3 bases between. CDR1 PRHDT and CDR2 FYEKMQ come from the germline V gene (reference sequence). This CDR3 spans 12 amino acids. CDR3 sequence: CASSLGVSPLHF. Written as DNA, the CDR3 is TGTGCCAGCAGCTTAGGTGTTTCACCCCTCCACTTT.

V usage is TRBV13 and J usage is TRBJ1-6; tentatively, D is TRBD1 (6 bases). The germline V and J ends were trimmed by 5 bases and 4 bases, with 12 bases remaining between them. There are 15 residues in the CDR3. From germline, CDR1 is PRHDT and CDR2 FYEKMQ (reference sequence). The CDR3 DNA reads as TGTGCCAGCAGCCGGACAGAGGATTATAATTCACCCCTCCACTTT. It specifies CASSRTEDYNSPLHF.